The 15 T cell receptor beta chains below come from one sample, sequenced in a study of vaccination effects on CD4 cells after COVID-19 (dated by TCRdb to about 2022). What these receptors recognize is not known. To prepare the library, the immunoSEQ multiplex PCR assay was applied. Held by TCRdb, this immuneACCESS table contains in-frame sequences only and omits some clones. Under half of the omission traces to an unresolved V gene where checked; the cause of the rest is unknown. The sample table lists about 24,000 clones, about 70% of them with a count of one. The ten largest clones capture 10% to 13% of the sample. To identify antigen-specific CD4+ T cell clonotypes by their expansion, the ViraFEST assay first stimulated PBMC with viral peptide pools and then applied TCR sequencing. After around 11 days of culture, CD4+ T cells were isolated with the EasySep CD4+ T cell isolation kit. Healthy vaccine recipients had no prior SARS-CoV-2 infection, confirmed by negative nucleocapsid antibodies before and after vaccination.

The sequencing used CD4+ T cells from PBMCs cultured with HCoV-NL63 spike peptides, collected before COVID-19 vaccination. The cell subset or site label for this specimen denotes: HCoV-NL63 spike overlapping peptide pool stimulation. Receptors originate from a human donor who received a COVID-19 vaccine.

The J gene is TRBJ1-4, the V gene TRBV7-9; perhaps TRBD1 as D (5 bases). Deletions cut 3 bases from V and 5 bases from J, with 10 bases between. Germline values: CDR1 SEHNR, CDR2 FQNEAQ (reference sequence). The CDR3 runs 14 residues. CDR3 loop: CASSFYRNNEKLFF. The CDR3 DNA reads TGTGCCAGCAGCTTCTACAGGAACAATGAAAAACTGTTTTTT.

The CDR3 loop reads CASSLRLGTAARTIYF. The CDR3 DNA is TGTGCCAGCAGCCTGCGACTGGGGACAGCTGCCCGCACCATATATTTT. The chain couples TRBV5-4 to TRBJ1-3; 7 bases align to TRBD1. This CDR3 is built from 16 residues. Trimming removed 4 bases from V and 9 bases from J; junction bases left unmatched: 16. Germline V gives CDR1 SGHNT, CDR2 YYREEE (reference sequence).

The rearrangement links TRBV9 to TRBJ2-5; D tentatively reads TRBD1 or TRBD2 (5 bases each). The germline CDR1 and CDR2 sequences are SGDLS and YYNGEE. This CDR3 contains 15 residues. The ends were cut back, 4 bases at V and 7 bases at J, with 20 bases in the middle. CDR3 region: CASSSREGRGGTQYF. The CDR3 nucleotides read TGTGCCAGCAGCTCGAGAGAGGGGCGAGGAGGGACCCAGTACTTC.

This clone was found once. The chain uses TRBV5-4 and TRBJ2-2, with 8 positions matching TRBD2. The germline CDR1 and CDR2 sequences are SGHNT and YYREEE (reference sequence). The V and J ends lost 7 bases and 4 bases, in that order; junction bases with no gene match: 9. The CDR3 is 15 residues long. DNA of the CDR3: TGTGCCAGCCAAAAAAGCGGGAGAGGCACCGGGGAGCTGTTTTTT. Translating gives CASQKSGRGTGELFF.

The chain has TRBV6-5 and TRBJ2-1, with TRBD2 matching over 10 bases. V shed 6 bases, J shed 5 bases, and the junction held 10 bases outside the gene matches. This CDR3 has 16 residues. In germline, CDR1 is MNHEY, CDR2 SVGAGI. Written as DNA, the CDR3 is TGTGCCAGCAGCTACCATTTTACTAGCGGGAACAATGAGCAGTTCTTC. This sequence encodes CASSYHFTSGNNEQFF.

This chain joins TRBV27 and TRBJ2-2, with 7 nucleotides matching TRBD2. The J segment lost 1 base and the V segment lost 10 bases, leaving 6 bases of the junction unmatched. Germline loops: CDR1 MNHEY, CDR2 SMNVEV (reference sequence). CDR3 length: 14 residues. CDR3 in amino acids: CATGWGGNTGELFF. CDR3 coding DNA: TGTGCCACAGGGTGGGGGGGGAACACCGGGGAGCTGTTTTTT.

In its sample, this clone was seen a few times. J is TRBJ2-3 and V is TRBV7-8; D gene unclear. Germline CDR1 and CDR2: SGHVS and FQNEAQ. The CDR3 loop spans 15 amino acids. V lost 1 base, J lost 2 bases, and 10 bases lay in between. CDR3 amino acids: CASSLVGQTTDTQYF. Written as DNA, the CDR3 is TGTGCCAGCAGCTTAGTTGGCCAAACCACAGATACGCAGTATTTT.

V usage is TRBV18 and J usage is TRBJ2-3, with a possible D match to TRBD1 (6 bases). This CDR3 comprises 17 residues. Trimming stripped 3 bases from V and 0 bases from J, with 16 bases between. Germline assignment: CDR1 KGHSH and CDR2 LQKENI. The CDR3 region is CASSPTADRRSTDTQYF. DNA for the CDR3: TGTGCCAGCTCACCGACGGCGGACAGAAGGAGCACAGATACGCAGTATTTT.

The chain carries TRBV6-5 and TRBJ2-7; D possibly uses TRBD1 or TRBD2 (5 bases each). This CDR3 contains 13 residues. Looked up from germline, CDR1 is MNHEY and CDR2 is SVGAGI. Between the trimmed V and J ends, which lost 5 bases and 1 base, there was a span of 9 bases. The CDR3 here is CASSPGASYEQYF. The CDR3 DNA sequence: TGTGCCAGCAGTCCCGGGGCTTCCTACGAGCAGTACTTC.

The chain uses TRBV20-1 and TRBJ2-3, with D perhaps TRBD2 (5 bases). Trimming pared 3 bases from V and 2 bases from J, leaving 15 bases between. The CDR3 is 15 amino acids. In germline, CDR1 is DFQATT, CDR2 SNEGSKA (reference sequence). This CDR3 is CSASPRGWYTDTQYF. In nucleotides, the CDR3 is TGCAGTGCTAGTCCTAGAGGGTGGTACACAGATACGCAGTATTTT.

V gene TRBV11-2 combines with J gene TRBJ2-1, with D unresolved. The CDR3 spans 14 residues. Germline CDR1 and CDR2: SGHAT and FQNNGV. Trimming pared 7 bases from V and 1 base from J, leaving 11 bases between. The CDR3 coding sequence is TGTGCCAGCACGTTACAGAGTTCCTACAATGAGCAGTTCTTC. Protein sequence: CASTLQSSYNEQFF.

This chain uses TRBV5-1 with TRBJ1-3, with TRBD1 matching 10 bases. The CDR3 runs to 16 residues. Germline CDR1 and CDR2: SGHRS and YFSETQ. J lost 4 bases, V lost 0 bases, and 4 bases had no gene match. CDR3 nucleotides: TGCGCCAGCAGCTTGGCGACAGGGGGCACGGGAAACACCATATATTTT. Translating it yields CASSLATGGTGNTIYF.

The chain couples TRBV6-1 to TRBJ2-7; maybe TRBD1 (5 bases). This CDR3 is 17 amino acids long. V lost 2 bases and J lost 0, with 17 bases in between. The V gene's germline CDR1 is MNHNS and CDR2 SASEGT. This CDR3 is CASSEWGTILGSYEQYF. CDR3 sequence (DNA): TGTGCCAGCAGTGAATGGGGCACCATCCTGGGCTCCTACGAGCAGTACTTC.

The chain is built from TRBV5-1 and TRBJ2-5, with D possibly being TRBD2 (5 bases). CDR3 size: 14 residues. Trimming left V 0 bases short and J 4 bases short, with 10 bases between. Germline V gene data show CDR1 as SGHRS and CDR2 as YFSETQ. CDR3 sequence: CASSLETNSETQYF. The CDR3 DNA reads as TGCGCCAGCAGCTTGGAGACTAACTCAGAGACCCAGTACTTC. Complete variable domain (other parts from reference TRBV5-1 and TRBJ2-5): KAGVTQTPRYLIKTRGQQVTLSCSPISGHRSVSWYQQTPGQGLQFLFEYFSETQRNKGNFPGRFSGRQFSNSRSEMNVSTLELGDSALYLCASSLETNSETQYFGPGTRLLVL.

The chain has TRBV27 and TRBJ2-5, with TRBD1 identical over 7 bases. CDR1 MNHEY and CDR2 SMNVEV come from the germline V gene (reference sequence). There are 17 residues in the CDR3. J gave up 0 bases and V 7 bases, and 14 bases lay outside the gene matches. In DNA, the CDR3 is TGTGCCAGCACAAAGACAGGGTCGGCCCAATACCAAGAGACCCAGTACTTC. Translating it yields CASTKTGSAQYQETQYF.